Sequencing of this T cell receptor (beta chain) was carried out in a study of cytomegalovirus exposure and HLA in healthy donors. Study results and caveats: Cytomegalovirus status was reportedly diagnosed by the classifier with high sensitivity and specificity. Earlier analysis yielded a pattern in which most TCR beta V segments were productive about 90% or about 30% of the time.

In the PCR, 60 Vbeta and 13 Jbeta primers were used. Measured with immunoSEQ multiplex PCR; TCRdb has only the in-frame clones, and not every one. This table holds around 130,000 clones, approximately 84% found once. Comment on this clone: The antigen is undetermined.

After removal of 4 bases from V and 2 bases from J, the junction contained 4 bases not matched to a gene. CDR3 length: 15 residues. Germline CDR1 MRHNA, CDR2 SNTAGT. The sample comprised PBMCs. This sequence was found in a boy aged 2 to 10 in good health and CMV-seronegative. The V call is TRBV6-4, the J call TRBJ2-3; 9 bases map to TRBD2. CDR3 in amino acids: CASSALAGHTDTQYF. The CDR3 nucleotides are TGTGCCAGCAGTGCCCTAGCGGGACACACAGATACGCAGTATTTT.